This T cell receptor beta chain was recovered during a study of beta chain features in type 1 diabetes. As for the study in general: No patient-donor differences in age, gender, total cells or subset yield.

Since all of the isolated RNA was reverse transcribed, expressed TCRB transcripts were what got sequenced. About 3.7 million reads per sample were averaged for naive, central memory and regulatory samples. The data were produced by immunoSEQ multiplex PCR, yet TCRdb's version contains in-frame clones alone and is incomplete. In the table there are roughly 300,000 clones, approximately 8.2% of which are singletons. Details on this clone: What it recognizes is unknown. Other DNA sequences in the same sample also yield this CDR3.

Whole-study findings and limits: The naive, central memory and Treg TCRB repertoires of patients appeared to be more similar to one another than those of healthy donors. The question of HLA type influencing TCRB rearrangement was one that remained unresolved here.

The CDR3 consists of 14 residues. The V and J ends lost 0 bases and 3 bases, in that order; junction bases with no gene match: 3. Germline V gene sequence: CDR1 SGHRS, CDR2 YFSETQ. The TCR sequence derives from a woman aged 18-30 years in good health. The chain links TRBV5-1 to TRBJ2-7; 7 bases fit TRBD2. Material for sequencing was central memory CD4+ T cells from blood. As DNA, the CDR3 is TGCGCCAGCAGCTTGGCCGGCGGGAGCTACGAGCAGTACTTC. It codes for CASSLAGGSYEQYF.